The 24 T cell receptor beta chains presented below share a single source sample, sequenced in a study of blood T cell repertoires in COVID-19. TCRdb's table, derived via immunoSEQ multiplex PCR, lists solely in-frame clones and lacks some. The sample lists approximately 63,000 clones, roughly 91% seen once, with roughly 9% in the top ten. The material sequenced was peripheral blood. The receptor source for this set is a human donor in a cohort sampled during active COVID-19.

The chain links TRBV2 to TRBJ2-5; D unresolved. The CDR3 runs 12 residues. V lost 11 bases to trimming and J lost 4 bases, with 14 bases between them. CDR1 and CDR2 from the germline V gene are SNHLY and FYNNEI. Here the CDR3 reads CAGSLGPETQYF. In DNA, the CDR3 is TGTGCCGGATCCCTGGGCCCAGAGACCCAGTACTTC.

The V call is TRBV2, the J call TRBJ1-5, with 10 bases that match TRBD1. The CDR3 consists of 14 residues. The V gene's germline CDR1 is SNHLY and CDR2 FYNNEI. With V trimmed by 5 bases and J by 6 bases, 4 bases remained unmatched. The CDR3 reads CASSRQGAGQPQHF. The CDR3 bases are TGTGCCAGCAGTCGACAGGGGGCAGGTCAGCCCCAGCATTTT.

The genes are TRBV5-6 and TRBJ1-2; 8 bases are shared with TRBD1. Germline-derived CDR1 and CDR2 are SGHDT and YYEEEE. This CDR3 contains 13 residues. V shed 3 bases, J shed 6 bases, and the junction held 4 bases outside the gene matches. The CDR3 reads CASSWGRGHGYTF. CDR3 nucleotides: TGTGCCAGCAGCTGGGGCAGGGGGCATGGCTACACCTTC.

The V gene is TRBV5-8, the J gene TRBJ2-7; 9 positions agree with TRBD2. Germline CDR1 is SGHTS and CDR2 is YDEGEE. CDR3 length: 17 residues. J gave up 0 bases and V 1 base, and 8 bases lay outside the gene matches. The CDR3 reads CASSLSSLAGSSYEQYF. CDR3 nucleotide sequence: TGTGCCAGCAGCTTGTCTTCTCTAGCGGGGTCCTCCTACGAGCAGTACTTC.

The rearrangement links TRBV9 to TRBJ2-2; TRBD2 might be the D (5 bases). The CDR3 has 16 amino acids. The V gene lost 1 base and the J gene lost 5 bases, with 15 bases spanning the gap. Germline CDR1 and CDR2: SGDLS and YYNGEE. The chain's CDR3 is CASSVTTLPGTGELFF. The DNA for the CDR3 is TGTGCCAGCAGCGTAACAACGCTACCGGGGACCGGGGAGCTGTTTTTT.

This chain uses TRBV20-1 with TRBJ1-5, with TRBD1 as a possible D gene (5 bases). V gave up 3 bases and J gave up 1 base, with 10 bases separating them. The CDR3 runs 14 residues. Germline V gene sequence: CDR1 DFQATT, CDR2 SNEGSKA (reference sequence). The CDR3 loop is CSASTTVSNQPQHF. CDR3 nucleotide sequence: TGCAGTGCTAGTACGACAGTGAGCAATCAGCCCCAGCATTTT.

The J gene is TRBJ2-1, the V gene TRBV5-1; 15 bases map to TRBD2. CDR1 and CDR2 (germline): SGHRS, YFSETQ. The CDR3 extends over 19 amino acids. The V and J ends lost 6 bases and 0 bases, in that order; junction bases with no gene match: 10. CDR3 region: CASTLGLAGGRSSYNEQFF. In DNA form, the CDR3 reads TGCGCCAGCACCCTGGGACTAGCGGGGGGTAGGAGCTCCTACAATGAGCAGTTCTTC.

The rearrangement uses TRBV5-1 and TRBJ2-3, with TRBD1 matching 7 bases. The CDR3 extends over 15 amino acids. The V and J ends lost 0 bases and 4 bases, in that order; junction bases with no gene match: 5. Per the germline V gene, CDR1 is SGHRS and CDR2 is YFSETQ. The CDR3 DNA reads TGCGCCAGCAGCTTGGGACAGGGTGGACCAGATACGCAGTATTTT. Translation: CASSLGQGGPDTQYF.

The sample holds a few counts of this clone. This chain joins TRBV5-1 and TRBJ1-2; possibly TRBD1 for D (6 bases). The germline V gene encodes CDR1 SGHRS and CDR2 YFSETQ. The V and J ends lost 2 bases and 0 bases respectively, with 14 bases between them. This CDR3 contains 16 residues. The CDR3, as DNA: TGCGCCAGCAGCTTCGGGACATACTCTACTAACTATGGCTACACCTTC. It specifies CASSFGTYSTNYGYTF. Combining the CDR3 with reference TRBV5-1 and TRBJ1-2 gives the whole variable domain KAGVTQTPRYLIKTRGQQVTLSCSPISGHRSVSWYQQTPGQGLQFLFEYFSETQRNKGNFPGRFSGRQFSNSRSEMNVSTLELGDSALYLCASSFGTYSTNYGYTFGSGTRLTVV.

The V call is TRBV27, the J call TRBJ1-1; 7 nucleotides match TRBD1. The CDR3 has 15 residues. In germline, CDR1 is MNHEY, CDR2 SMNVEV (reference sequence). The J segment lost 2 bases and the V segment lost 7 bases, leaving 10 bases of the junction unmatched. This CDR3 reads CASILVTGRNTEAFF. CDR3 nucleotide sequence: TGTGCCAGCATTCTCGTGACAGGGCGTAACACTGAAGCTTTCTTT.

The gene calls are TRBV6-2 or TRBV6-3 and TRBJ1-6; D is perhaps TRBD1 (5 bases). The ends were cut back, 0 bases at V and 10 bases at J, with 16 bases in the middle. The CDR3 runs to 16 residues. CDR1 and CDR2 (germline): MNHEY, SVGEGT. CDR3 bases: TGTGCCAGCAGTTACTCGAGAGGCAGGGCAAACTCACCCCTCCACTTT. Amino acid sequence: CASSYSRGRANSPLHF.

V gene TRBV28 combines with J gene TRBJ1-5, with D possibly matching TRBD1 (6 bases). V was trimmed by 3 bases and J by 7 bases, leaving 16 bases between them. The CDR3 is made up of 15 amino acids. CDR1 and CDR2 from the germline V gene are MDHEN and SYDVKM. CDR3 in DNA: TGTGCCAGCAGTTTTCTGGGCAGGGGTAGGCAGCCCCAGCATTTT. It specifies CASSFLGRGRQPQHF.

The CDR3 spells CAIRAGGNTDTQYF. CDR3 DNA sequence: TGTGCCATTCGAGCGGGGGGAAACACAGATACGCAGTATTTT. The chain links TRBV19 to TRBJ2-3; 9 nucleotides align to TRBD2. Germline trimming cut 10 bases from V and 2 bases from J; bases unmatched to any gene: 7. This CDR3 contains 14 residues. Germline loops: CDR1 LNHDA, CDR2 SQIVND (reference sequence).

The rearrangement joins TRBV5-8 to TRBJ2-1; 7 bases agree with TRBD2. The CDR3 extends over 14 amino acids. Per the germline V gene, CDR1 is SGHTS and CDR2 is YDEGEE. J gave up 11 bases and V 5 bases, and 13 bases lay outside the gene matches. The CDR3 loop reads CASRPGRRLVKQFF. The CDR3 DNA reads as TGTGCCAGCAGGCCCGGGAGGAGGCTCGTAAAGCAGTTCTTC.

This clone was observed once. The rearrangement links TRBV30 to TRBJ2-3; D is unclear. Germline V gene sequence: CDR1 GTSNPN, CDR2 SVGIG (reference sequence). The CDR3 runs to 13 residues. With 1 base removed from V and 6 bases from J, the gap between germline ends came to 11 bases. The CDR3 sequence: CAWSAPNADTQYF. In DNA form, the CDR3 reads TGTGCCTGGAGTGCCCCTAACGCGGATACGCAGTATTTT.

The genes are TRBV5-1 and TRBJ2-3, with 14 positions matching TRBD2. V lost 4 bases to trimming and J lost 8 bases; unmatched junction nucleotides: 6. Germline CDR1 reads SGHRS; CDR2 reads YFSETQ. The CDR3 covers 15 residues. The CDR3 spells CASSAGLAGEVTQYF. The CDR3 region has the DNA TGCGCCAGCAGCGCGGGACTAGCGGGAGAGGTTACGCAGTATTTT.

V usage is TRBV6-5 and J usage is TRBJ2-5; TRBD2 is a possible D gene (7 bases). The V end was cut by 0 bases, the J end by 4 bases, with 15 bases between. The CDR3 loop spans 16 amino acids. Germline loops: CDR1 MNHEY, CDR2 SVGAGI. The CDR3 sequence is CASSYSAGAGGETQYF. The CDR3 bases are TGTGCCAGCAGTTACTCGGCGGGGGCCGGAGGAGAGACCCAGTACTTC.

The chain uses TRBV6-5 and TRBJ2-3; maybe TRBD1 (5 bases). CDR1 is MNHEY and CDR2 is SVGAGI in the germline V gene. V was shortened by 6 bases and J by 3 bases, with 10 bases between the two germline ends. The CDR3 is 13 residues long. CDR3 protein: CASRATGTDTQYF. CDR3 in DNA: TGTGCCAGCAGAGCAACAGGAACAGATACGCAGTATTTT.

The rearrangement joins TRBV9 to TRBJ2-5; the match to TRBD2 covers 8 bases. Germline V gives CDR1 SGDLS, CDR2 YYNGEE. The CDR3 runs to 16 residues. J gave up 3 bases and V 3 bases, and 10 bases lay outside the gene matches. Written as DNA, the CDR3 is TGTGCCAGCAGCGCTTCCGGGAGCGGGAGTGAAGAGACCCAGTACTTC. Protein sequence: CASSASGSGSEETQYF.

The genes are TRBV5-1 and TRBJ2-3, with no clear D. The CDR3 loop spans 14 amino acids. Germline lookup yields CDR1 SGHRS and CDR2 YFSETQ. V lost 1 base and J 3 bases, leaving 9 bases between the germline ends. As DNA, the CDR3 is TGCGCCAGCAGCTTGAGCGCGGCTACAGATACGCAGTATTTT. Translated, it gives CASSLSAATDTQYF.

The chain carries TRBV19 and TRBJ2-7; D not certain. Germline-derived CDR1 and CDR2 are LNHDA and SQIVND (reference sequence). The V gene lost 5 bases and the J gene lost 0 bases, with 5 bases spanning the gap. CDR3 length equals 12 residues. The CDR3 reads CASSGLSYEQYF. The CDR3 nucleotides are TGTGCCAGTAGTGGGCTCTCCTACGAGCAGTACTTC.

CDR3 protein: CASSESPTFHGNTIYF. DNA of the CDR3: TGCGCCAGCAGTGAGTCGCCCACTTTTCATGGAAACACCATATATTTT. The chain employs TRBV10-1 and TRBJ1-3, with unresolved D. The CDR3 sequence is 16 residues long. Germline CDR1 reads WNHNN; CDR2 reads SYGVQD (reference sequence). Trimming shortened V by 0 bases and J by 3 bases, and 12 bases separated the two germline ends.

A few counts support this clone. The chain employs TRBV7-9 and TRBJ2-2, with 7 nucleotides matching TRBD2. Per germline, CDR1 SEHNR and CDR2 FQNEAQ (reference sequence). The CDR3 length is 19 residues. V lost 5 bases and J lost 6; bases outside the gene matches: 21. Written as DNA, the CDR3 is TGTGCCAGCAGCCCCCCTTACGAGGGAAGCGGGATCGTCCCCGGGGAGCTGTTTTTT. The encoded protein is CASSPPYEGSGIVPGELFF.

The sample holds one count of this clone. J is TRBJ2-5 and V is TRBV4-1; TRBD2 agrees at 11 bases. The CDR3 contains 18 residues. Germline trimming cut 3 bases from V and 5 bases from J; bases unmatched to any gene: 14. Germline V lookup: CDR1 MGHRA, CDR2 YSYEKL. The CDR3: CASSHRGVAGGPGETQYF. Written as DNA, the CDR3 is TGCGCCAGCAGCCATAGGGGCGTAGCGGGAGGGCCGGGGGAGACCCAGTACTTC.